The 8 T cell receptor beta chains presented below share a single source sample, sequenced in a study of blood T cell repertoires in COVID-19. Measured with immunoSEQ multiplex PCR; TCRdb has only the in-frame clones, and not every one. The data show roughly 69,000 clones, roughly 76% seen once. Material: peripheral blood. The receptors derive from a human donor in a cohort sampled during active COVID-19.

The chain couples TRBV19 to TRBJ2-3, with TRBD1 matching over 8 bases. With 4 bases clipped from V and 0 bases from J, the junction kept 3 bases outside the gene matches. This CDR3 is 15 amino acids long. Germline lookup yields CDR1 LNHDA and CDR2 SQIVND (reference sequence). The CDR3 here is CASSKWTGSTDTQYF. CDR3 in DNA: TGTGCCAGTAGTAAATGGACAGGGAGCACAGATACGCAGTATTTT. The whole variable domain, filled in from reference TRBV19 and TRBJ2-3, reads DGGITQSPKYLFRKEGQNVTLSCEQNLNHDAMYWYRQDPGQGLRLIYYSQIVNDFQKGDIAEGYSVSREKKESFPLTVTSAQKNPTAFYLCASSKWTGSTDTQYFGPGTRLTVL.

This chain links TRBV7-2 with TRBJ2-1; a possible D gene is TRBD2 (5 bases). This CDR3 is built from 15 residues. V was trimmed by 7 bases and J by 4 bases, leaving 17 bases between them. Germline V CDR1 and CDR2: SGHTA, FQGNSA. The CDR3 is CASITTRTYYNEQFF. The CDR3 DNA follows: TGTGCCAGCATCACGACCCGGACTTATTACAATGAGCAGTTCTTC. The variable domain in full, completed from reference TRBV7-2 and TRBJ2-1, reads GAGVSQSPSNKVTEKGKDVELRCDPISGHTALYWYRQSLGQGLEFLIYFQGNSAPDKSGLPSDRFSAERTGGSVSTLTIQRTQQEDSAVYLCASITTRTYYNEQFFGPGTRLTVL.

This clone is large (0.1 to 1%) by share. The chain combines TRBV5-6 with TRBJ2-3, with 7 bases fitting TRBD2. Germline CDR1 SGHDT, CDR2 YYEEEE. The CDR3 loop spans 18 amino acids. V shed 5 bases and J 0 bases; nucleotides not matched to a gene: 15. The CDR3 loop reads CASSVDGGLAVSTDTQYF. DNA of the CDR3: TGTGCCAGCAGTGTGGATGGAGGGCTAGCGGTGAGCACAGATACGCAGTATTTT.

The V gene is TRBV5-3, the J gene TRBJ2-7; 7 bases are a match to TRBD1. TRBV5-3 is an ORF, and what it does is uncertain. The CDR3 loop spans 15 amino acids. Losses at the gene ends were 1 base for V and 5 bases for J; bases not matched to a gene: 9. CDR3 protein: CARSLPAGGFHEQYF. In DNA, the CDR3 is TGTGCCAGAAGCTTGCCGGCAGGGGGATTCCACGAGCAGTACTTC.

This clone has just one count. The rearrangement joins TRBV12-5 to TRBJ2-1, with D possibly matching TRBD1 (6 bases). The V gene's germline CDR1 is LGHNT and CDR2 FRNRAP. This CDR3 spans 12 amino acids. Trimming removed 4 bases from V and 9 bases from J, with 10 bases in between. DNA of the CDR3: TGTGCTAGTGGTTCAGGGGTCGGTGAGCAGTTCTTC. Amino acids: CASGSGVGEQFF.

V usage is TRBV5-6 and J usage is TRBJ1-1; no reliable D call. The germline V and J ends were trimmed by 3 bases and 1 base, with 10 bases remaining between them. Germline V lookup: CDR1 SGHDT, CDR2 YYEEEE. This CDR3 comprises 14 residues. In DNA, the CDR3 is TGTGCCAGCAGCTCCACAAACAGGAACACTGAAGCTTTCTTT. It codes for CASSSTNRNTEAFF. Variable domain in full (rest from reference TRBV5-6 and TRBJ1-1): DAGVTQSPTHLIKTRGQQVTLRCSPKSGHDTVSWYQQALGQGPQFIFQYYEEEERQRGNFPDRFSGHQFPNYSSELNVNALLLGDSALYLCASSSTNRNTEAFFGQGTRLTVV.

V and J are TRBV7-9 and TRBJ2-3; 7 bases line up with TRBD1. The germline V gene encodes CDR1 SEHNR and CDR2 FQNEAQ (reference sequence). The CDR3 runs to 16 residues. The V segment lost 3 bases and the J segment 0 bases; nucleotides outside the gene matches: 6. The CDR3 bases are TGTGCCAGCAGCTTTGGACCCAGGGGGAGCACAGATACGCAGTATTTT. Its translation is CASSFGPRGSTDTQYF.

Regarding this clone: The sample holds other DNA sequences that translate to the same CDR3. This chain joins TRBV18 and TRBJ1-1; D might be TRBD1 (5 bases). The CDR3 sequence is 14 residues long. V lost 1 base, J lost 0 bases, and 6 bases lay in between. Germline-derived CDR1 and CDR2 are KGHSH and LQKENI. The CDR3 loop is CASSPQGMNTEAFF. As DNA, the CDR3 is TGTGCCAGCTCACCACAGGGGATGAACACTGAAGCTTTCTTT. Drawing the rest from reference TRBV18 and TRBJ1-1, the complete variable domain is NAGVMQNPRHLVRRRGQEARLRCSPMKGHSHVYWYRQLPEEGLKFMVYLQKENIIDESGMPKERFSAEFPKEGPSILRIQQVVRGDSAAYFCASSPQGMNTEAFFGQGTRLTVV.